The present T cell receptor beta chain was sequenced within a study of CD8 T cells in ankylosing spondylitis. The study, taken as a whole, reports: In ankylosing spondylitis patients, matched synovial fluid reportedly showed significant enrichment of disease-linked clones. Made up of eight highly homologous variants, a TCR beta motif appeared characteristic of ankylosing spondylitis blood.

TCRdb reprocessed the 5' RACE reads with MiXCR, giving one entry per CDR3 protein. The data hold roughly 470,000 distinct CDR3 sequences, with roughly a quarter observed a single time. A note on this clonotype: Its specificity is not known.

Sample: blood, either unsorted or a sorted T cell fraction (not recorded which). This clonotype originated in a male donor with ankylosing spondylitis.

The CDR3 here is CASSSRLALSSYNEQFF. The CDR3 DNA reads as TGTGCCAGCAGTTCGAGACTAGCTCTGAGCTCCTACAATGAGCAGTTCTTC. The chain uses TRBV28 and TRBJ2-1; TRBD2 matches at 7 bases. The junction had 9 bases not matched to a gene; V was cut back by 4 bases and J by 0 bases. Germline V gene data show CDR1 as MDHEN and CDR2 as SYDVKM. The CDR3 sequence is 17 residues long.